The 20 T cell receptor beta chains listed next were all sequenced from one sample in a study of CD8 T cells in ankylosing spondylitis. In TCRdb, the 5' RACE reads were re-called with MiXCR into one record per CDR3 protein. Here the sample spans around 330,000 distinct CDR3 sequences, 11% being singletons. Sequenced input: blood, either unsorted or a sorted T cell fraction (not recorded which). The receptors originated from a female donor with ankylosing spondylitis or in good health (not recorded which).

This rearrangement joins TRBV24-1 to TRBJ2-3, with D perhaps matching TRBD1 or TRBD2 (5 bases each). This CDR3 is 13 amino acids long. Looked up from germline, CDR1 is KGHDR and CDR2 is SFDVKD. V was cut by 1 base and J by 6 bases, with 7 bases left in between. This chain's CDR3 is CATSDFWGDTQYF. The CDR3, as DNA: TGTGCCACCAGTGATTTTTGGGGGGATACGCAGTATTTT.

This clonotype was seen a handful of times. The J gene is TRBJ2-7, the V gene TRBV12-3 or TRBV12-4, with 8 bases lining up with TRBD2. V lost 5 bases, J lost 5 bases, and 5 bases stayed unmatched. This CDR3 spans 13 amino acids. The DNA of the CDR3 is TGTGCCAGCAGTCCCAGCGGGAGCCACGAGCAGTACTTC. Residues: CASSPSGSHEQYF.

This clonotype showed up just a few times. The V and J genes are TRBV19 and TRBJ1-1; D is uncertain. Trimming removed 5 bases at V and 6 bases at J, with 10 bases between. This CDR3 comprises 12 residues. Per the germline V gene, CDR1 is LNHDA and CDR2 is SQIVND (reference sequence). In DNA, the CDR3 is TGTGCCAGTAGTGTTACGGAAGCTGAAGCTTTCTTT. Translating it yields CASSVTEAEAFF.

This clonotype occurred a few times. The rearrangement links TRBV7-9 to TRBJ2-7; weak D call: TRBD1 (5 bases). V dropped 1 base and J dropped 3 bases, with 16 bases sitting between them. This CDR3 comprises 16 residues. The germline gives CDR1 SEHNR, CDR2 FQNEAQ (reference sequence). The CDR3 DNA reads TGTGCCAGCAGCTTAGTAGGGCAGGGCCGTTACTACGAGCAGTACTTC. Its translation is CASSLVGQGRYYEQYF.

This clonotype has a count of ten or more. This sequence joins TRBV6-2 or TRBV6-3 and TRBJ2-3, with D tentatively TRBD2 (6 bases). Germline V gene data show CDR1 as MNHEY and CDR2 as SVGEGT. This CDR3 has 16 residues. Trimming removed 8 bases at V and 10 bases at J, with 28 bases between. The DNA for the CDR3 is TGTGCCAGCTCCTACTCGGGGGACGGTTCGCTTCGGGCGCAGTATTTT. As protein: CASSYSGDGSLRAQYF.

The sample holds many counts of this clonotype. The V call is TRBV20-1, the J call TRBJ2-7; D ambiguous. The CDR3 is made up of 13 amino acids. The V gene lost 2 bases and the J gene lost 4 bases, with 12 bases spanning the gap. Germline-derived CDR1 and CDR2 are DFQATT and SNEGSKA (reference sequence). CDR3 sequence reads: CSARIGGLYEQYF. CDR3 sequence (DNA): TGCAGTGCTAGAATTGGTGGGCTTTACGAGCAGTACTTC.

This clonotype was found a few times. The V and J genes are TRBV5-1 and TRBJ2-6, with 7 nucleotides matching TRBD1. V gave up 3 bases and J gave up 0 bases; unmatched junction bases: 3. CDR1 SGHRS and CDR2 YFSETQ come from the germline V gene. CDR3 size: 16 residues. CDR3 nucleotides: TGCGCCAGCAGCTGGGGACAGACCTCTGGGGCCAACGTCCTGACTTTC. This translates into CASSWGQTSGANVLTF.

Many counts were recorded for this clonotype. The CDR3 DNA is TGCGCCAGCAGCTGGTCACAGGGAGGCGAGCAGTACTTC. This translates into CASSWSQGGEQYF. The rearrangement joins TRBV5-1 to TRBJ2-7, with D perhaps being TRBD1 or TRBD2 (6 bases each). The germline gives CDR1 SGHRS, CDR2 YFSETQ. V gave up 3 bases and J gave up 6 bases, with 13 bases separating them. The CDR3 has 13 amino acids.

Comments on this clonotype: A much larger clone lies a single base off, so this may be a read error. V and J are TRBV9 and TRBJ2-1; TRBD2 matches 9 bases. Germline CDR1 and CDR2: SGDLS and YYNGEE. The trim removed 3 bases at V and 2 bases at J, leaving 3 bases unmatched. CDR3 length equals 15 residues. DNA for the CDR3: TGTGCCAGCAGCGGGAGACTAGCGGCCTACAATGAGCAGTTCTTC. Protein product: CASSGRLAAYNEQFF.

The J gene is TRBJ1-2, the V gene TRBV7-9; the D is unclear. CDR3 length: 12 amino acids. CDR1 and CDR2 from the germline V gene are SEHNR and FQNEAQ (reference sequence). The germline V and J ends were trimmed by 7 bases and 7 bases, with 13 bases remaining between them. The CDR3 DNA is TGTGCCAGCACATGGGGTATGGGTGGCTACACCTTC. Translation gives CASTWGMGGYTF.

This clonotype was recorded many times. The genes are TRBV7-8 and TRBJ2-4; 7 positions agree with TRBD1. This CDR3 is 19 amino acids long. J gave up 0 bases and V 3 bases, and 14 bases lay outside the gene matches. CDR1 SGHVS and CDR2 FQNEAQ come from the germline V gene. The CDR3 is CASSFSVQGQGLAKNIQYF. CDR3 bases: TGTGCCAGCAGCTTTTCAGTACAGGGGCAGGGTTTAGCCAAAAACATTCAGTACTTC.

In this sample, this clonotype turned up many times. V usage is TRBV20-1 and J usage is TRBJ1-1; 7 bases are a match to TRBD1. The V gene's germline CDR1 is DFQATT and CDR2 SNEGSKA (reference sequence). This CDR3 has 14 amino acids. Trimming took 6 bases from V and 6 from J; bases not matched to a gene: 13. The CDR3 loop is CSAPGPTGKPEAFF. DNA for the CDR3: TGCAGTGCCCCCGGACCGACAGGGAAGCCTGAAGCTTTCTTT.

This clonotype was observed a handful of times. This chain links TRBV6-5 with TRBJ2-7; D remains ambiguous. The CDR3 contains 15 residues. The V gene lost 1 base and the J gene lost 0 bases, with 10 bases spanning the gap. Germline V gives CDR1 MNHEY, CDR2 SVGAGI. The CDR3 loop reads CASSYLSSDSYEQYF. CDR3 DNA sequence: TGTGCCAGCAGTTACTTATCGTCAGACTCCTACGAGCAGTACTTC.

There are many counts of this clonotype. The genes are TRBV3-1 and TRBJ1-1, with D possibly being TRBD1 (6 bases). This CDR3 spans 21 amino acids. V was cut by 1 base and J by 0 bases, with 27 bases left in between. Germline V gene lookup returns CDR1 LGHDT and CDR2 YNNKEL (reference sequence). CDR3 in DNA: TGTGCCAGCAGCCAAGTCTCGATACGGACAGCCCGGCCCTGGGTGAACACTGAAGCTTTCTTT. Translating it yields CASSQVSIRTARPWVNTEAFF.

This clonotype was detected ten times or more. The chain uses TRBV7-3 and TRBJ2-3, with D possibly matching TRBD1 (6 bases). This CDR3 is 12 amino acids long. Germline V gene data show CDR1 as SGHTA and CDR2 as FQGTGA. V lost 6 bases to trimming and J lost 8 bases, with 12 bases between them. The CDR3 DNA reads as TGTGCCAGCAGTCACAGGGTTGGTACGCAGTATTTT. Translation gives CASSHRVGTQYF.

V is TRBV9 and J is TRBJ1-2, with TRBD1 matching 7 bases. This CDR3 has 15 amino acids. CDR1 and CDR2 (germline): SGDLS, YYNGEE. After removal of 4 bases from V and 6 bases from J, the junction contained 12 bases not matched to a gene. The CDR3 DNA is TGTGCCAGCAGCCTAACAGGGGTTGGTGGCGATGGCTACACCTTC. Its protein product is CASSLTGVGGDGYTF.

This clonotype showed up many times. The rearrangement links TRBV20-1 to TRBJ2-3, with 7 bases fitting TRBD1. J gave up 3 bases and V 5 bases, and 11 bases lay outside the gene matches. The CDR3 covers 15 residues. Germline V gene data show CDR1 as DFQATT and CDR2 as SNEGSKA (reference sequence). This CDR3 is CSADHRGRRTDTQYF. CDR3 coding DNA: TGCAGTGCTGACCATAGGGGGCGCAGAACAGATACGCAGTATTTT.

This clonotype was observed a few times. The J gene is TRBJ2-1, the V gene TRBV29-1; maybe TRBD1 (6 bases). The CDR3 covers 14 residues. V was pared by 1 base and J by 4 bases, with 11 bases between. From germline, CDR1 is SQVTM and CDR2 ANQGSEA. CDR3 nucleotides: TGCAGCGTTGAAGGCAGGACAGTATACAATGAGCAGTTCTTC. It is translated as CSVEGRTVYNEQFF.

This clonotype was counted a few times. This sequence joins TRBV4-3 and TRBJ2-7; D is unclear. V dropped 0 bases and J dropped 2 bases, with 5 bases sitting between them. CDR3 length: 13 amino acids. Germline V gives CDR1 LGHNA, CDR2 YSLEER. CDR3 sequence reads: CASSQDLPYEQYF. The CDR3 DNA sequence: TGCGCCAGCAGCCAAGATCTACCCTACGAGCAGTACTTC.

This CDR3 is CASSLVQGAMNTEAFF. CDR3 DNA sequence: TGCGCCAGCAGCTTAGTGCAGGGGGCGATGAACACTGAAGCTTTCTTT. This chain links TRBV5-1 with TRBJ1-1; 8 positions match TRBD1. The CDR3 is 16 residues long. CDR1 and CDR2 from the germline V gene are SGHRS and YFSETQ. V lost 2 bases and J lost 0; bases outside the gene matches: 6.